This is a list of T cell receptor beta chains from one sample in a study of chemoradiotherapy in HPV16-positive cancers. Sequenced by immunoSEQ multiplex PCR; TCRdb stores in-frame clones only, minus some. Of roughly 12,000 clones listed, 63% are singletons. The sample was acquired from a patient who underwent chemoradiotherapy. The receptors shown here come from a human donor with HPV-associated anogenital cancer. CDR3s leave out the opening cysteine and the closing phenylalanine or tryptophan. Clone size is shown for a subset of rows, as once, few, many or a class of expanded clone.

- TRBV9 ASSASPTAGSYGYT
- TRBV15 ATSRAIMAEAF
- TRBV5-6 ASSLWTGRNSPLH
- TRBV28 ASSLEDRVYGYT
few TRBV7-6 ASSLGSSGYEQY
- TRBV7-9 ASSFSTAPGYT
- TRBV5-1 ASSLALQQETQY
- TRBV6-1 ASSEVFGTQY
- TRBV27 ASSPMLGFEQY
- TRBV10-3 AIQGTGRGDTQY
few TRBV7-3 ASISYWGNNEQF
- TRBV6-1 ASSTHRTEAF
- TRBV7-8 ASSLLRRGDQPQH
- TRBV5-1 ASSFYPSGGEQY
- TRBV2 ASSLLTATNEKLF
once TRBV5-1 ASSLKGVGNTIY
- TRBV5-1 ASSYEVWAGNTIY
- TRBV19 ASSMEGNGYEQF
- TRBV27 ASSLGQGGGYT
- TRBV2 ASRRTTGGEGKLF
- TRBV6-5 ASSLQVYTEAF
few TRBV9 ASSDGGADTQY
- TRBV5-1 ASSLEAVANTGELF
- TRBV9 ASSVGWEGSEQY
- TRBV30 AWSLRGSLYGYT
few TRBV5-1 ASSLGGLTFGYT
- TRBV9 ASSAQGSRANVLT
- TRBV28 ASSLGGLWETQY
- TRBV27 ASSLYTSHEQY
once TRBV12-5 ASGLAQQGITGELF
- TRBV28 ASSSLTGVDEKLF
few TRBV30 AKSESGKTEAF
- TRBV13 ASSASSGGRYEQY
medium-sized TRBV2 ASSEAGPPSYEQY
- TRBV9 ASSRGTSTDTQY
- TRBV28 ASLSALVAGELF
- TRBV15 ATSPRTGNGYT
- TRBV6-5 ASSFSHSGNTIY
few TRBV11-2 ASSLGPGSGYGYT
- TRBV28 ASSLFSGAIAF
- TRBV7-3 ASAEDYNSPLH
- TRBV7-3 ASSGGLAGTGELF
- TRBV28 ASSTGGDFRPQY
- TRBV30 AWKQSNQPQH
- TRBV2 ASTSGGGLF
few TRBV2 ASSYDPGETQY
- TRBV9 AWTSYEQY
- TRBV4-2 ASSQELAGGQETQY
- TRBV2 ASRRQSSGTYNEQF